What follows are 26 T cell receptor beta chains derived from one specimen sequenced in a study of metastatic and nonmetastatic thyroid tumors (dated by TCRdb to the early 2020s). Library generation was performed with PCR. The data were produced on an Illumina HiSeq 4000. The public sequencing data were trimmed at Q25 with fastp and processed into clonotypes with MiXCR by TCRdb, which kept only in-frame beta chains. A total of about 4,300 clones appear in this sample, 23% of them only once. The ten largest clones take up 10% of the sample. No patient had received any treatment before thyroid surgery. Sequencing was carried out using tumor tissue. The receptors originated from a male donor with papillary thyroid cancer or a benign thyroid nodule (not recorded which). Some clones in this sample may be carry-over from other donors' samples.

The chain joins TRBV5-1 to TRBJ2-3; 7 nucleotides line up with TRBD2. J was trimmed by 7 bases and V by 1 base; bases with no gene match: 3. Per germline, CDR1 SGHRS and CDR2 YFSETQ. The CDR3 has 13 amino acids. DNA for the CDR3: TGCGCCAGCAGCTTGCGGGAGGTTAATACGCAGTATTTT. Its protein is CASSLREVNTQYF.

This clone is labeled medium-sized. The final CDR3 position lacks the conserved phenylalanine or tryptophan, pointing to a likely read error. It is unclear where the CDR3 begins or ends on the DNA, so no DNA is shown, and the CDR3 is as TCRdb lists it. This chain's CDR3 is CSANRDRGRV. The chain couples TRBV20-1 to TRBJ2-1; TRBD1 reflects the table's D call only, with no check against the DNA. The CDR3 adds up to 10 amino acids, both ends counted. Looked up from germline, CDR1 is DFQATT and CDR2 is SNEGSKA (reference sequence).

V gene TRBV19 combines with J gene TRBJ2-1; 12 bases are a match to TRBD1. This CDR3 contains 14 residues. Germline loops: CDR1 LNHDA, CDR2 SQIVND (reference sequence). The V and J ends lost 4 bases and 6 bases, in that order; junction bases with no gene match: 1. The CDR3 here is CASSRGQGANEQFF. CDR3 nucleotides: TGTGCCAGTAGTAGGGGACAGGGGGCCAATGAGCAGTTCTTC.

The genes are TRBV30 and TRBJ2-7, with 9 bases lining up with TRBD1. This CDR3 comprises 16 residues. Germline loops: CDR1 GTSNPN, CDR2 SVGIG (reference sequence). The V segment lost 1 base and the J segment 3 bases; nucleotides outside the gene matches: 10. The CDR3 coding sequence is TGTGCCTGGAGTGATACAGGGGGCGCACAGAGCTACGAGCAGTACTTC. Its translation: CAWSDTGGAQSYEQYF.

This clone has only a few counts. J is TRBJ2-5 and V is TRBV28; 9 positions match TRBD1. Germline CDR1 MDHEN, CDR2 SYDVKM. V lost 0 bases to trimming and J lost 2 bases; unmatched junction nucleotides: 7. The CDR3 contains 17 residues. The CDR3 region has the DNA TGTGCCAGCAGTTTATGGCGGACAGGGGATGGGCAAGAGACCCAGTACTTC. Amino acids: CASSLWRTGDGQETQYF.

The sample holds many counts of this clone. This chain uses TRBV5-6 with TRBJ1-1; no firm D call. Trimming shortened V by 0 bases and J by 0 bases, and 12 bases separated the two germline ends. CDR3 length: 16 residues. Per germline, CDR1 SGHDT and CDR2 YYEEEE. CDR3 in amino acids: CASSLAPGRMNTEAFF. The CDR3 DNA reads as TGTGCCAGCAGCTTGGCCCCGGGGAGAATGAACACTGAAGCTTTCTTT. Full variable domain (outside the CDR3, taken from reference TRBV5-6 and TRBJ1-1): DAGVTQSPTHLIKTRGQQVTLRCSPKSGHDTVSWYQQALGQGPQFIFQYYEEEERQRGNFPDRFSGHQFPNYSSELNVNALLLGDSALYLCASSLAPGRMNTEAFFGQGTRLTVV.

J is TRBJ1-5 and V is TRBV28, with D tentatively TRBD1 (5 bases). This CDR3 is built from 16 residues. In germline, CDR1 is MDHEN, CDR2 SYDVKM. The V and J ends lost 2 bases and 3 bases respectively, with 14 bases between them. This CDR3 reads CASSLIFGGDNQPQHF. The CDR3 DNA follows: TGTGCCAGCAGTTTAATCTTCGGGGGGGACAATCAGCCCCAGCATTTT.

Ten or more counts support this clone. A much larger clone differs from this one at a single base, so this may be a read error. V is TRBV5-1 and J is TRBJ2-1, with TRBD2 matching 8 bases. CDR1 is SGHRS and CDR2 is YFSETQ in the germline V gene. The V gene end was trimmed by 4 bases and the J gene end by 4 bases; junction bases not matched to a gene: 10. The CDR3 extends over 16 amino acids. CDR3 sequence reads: CASSPGRAGAYNEQFF. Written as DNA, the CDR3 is TGCGCCAGCAGCCCGGGACGAGCGGGAGCGTACAATGAGCAGTTCTTC.

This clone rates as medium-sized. CDR3 amino acids: CASSLDPGANSPLHF. DNA for the CDR3: TGTGCCAGCAGCTTAGACCCAGGGGCGAATTCACCCCTCCACTTT. V usage is TRBV11-2 and J usage is TRBJ1-6, with a tentative D call TRBD1 (6 bases). The CDR3 loop spans 15 amino acids. With 0 bases removed from V and 7 bases from J, the gap between germline ends came to 10 bases. The germline V gene encodes CDR1 SGHAT and CDR2 FQNNGV.

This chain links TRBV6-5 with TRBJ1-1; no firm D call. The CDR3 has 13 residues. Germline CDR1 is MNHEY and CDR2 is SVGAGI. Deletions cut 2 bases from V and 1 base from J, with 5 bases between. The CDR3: CASSYMGNTEAFF. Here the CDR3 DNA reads TGTGCCAGCAGTTACATGGGGAACACTGAAGCTTTCTTT.

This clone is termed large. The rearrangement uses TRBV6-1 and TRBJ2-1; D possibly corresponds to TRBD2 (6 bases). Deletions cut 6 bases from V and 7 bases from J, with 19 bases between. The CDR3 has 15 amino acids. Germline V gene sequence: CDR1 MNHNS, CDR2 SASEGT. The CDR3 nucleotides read TGTGCCAGCAGCCGCGGGGACGGGATAGGAAATGAGCAGTTCTTC. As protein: CASSRGDGIGNEQFF.

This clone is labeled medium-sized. The DNA of the CDR3 is TGTGCCAGCAGCCCGGGAACAGCTTACGAGCAGTACTTC. Its protein product is CASSPGTAYEQYF. The chain has TRBV5-6 and TRBJ2-7; possible D gene TRBD2, 5 bases. The CDR3 sequence is 13 residues long. V gave up 4 bases and J gave up 4 bases, with 12 bases separating them. The V gene's germline CDR1 is SGHDT and CDR2 YYEEEE.

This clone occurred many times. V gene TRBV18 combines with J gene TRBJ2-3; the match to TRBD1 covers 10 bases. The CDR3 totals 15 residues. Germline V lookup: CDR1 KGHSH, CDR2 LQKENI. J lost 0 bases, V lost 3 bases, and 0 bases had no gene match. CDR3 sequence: CASSPTGGSTDTQYF. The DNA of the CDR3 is TGTGCCAGCTCACCGACAGGGGGCAGCACAGATACGCAGTATTTT.

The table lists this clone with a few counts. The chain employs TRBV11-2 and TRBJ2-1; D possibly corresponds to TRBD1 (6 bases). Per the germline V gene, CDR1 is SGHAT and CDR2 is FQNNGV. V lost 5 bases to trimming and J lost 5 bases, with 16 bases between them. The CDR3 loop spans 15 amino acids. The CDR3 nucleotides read TGTGCCAGCAGCGAAGGGGGAGCTAGAAACAATGAGCAGTTCTTC. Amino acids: CASSEGGARNNEQFF.

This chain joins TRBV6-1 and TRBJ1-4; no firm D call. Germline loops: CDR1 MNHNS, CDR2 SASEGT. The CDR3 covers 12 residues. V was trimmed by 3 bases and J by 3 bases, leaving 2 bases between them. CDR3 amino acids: CASSDPNEKLFF. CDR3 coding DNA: TGTGCCAGCAGTGATCCTAATGAAAAACTGTTTTTT.

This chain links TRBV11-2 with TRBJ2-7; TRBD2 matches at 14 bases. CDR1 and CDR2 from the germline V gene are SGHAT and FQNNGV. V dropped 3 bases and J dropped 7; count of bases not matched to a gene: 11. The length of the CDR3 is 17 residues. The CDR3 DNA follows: TGTGCCAGCAGCTTTCATCCGGGACTAGCGGGAGTAGAAGAGCAGTACTTC. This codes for CASSFHPGLAGVEEQYF.

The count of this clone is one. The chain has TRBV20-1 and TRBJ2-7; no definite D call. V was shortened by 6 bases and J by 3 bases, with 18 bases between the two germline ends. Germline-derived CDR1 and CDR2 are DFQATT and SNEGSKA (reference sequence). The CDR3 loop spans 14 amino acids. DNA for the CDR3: TGCAGTGCCCTACAACCTACAGAATTCTACGAGCAGTACTTC. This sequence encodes CSALQPTEFYEQYF.

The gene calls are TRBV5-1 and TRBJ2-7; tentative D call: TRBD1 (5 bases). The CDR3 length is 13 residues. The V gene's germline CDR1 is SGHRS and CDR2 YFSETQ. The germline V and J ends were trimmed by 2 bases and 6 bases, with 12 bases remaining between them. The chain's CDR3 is CASSLGQPFEQYF. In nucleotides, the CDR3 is TGCGCCAGCAGCTTAGGACAACCGTTCGAGCAGTACTTC.

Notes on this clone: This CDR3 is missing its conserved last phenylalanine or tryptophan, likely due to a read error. The DNA of the CDR3 is TGTGCCAACAGTCTAGGGACGGGCTACACCTCC. Its translation: CANSLGTGYTS. The chain carries TRBV12-3 or TRBV12-4 and TRBJ1-2; D might be TRBD1 (5 bases). The CDR3 length is 11 residues.

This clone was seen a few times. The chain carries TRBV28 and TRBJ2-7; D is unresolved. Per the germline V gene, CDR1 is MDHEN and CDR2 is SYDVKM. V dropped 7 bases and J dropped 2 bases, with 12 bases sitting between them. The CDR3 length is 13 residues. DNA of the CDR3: TGTGCCAGCAAGATCCGGGCGGCCTACGAGCAGTACTTC. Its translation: CASKIRAAYEQYF.

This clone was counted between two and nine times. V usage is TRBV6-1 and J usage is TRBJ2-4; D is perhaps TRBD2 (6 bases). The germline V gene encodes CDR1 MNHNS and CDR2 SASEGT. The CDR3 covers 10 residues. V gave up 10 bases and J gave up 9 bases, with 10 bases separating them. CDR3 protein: CAIRRGIQYF. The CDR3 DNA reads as TGTGCCATCAGGAGGGGCATTCAGTACTTC.

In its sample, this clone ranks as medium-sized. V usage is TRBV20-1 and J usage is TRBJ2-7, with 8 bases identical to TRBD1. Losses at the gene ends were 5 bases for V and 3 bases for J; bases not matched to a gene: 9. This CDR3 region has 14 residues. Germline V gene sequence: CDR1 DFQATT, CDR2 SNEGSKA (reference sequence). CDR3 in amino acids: CSASPGQVGYEQYF. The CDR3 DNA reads TGCAGTGCTTCACCGGGACAGGTGGGCTACGAGCAGTACTTC.

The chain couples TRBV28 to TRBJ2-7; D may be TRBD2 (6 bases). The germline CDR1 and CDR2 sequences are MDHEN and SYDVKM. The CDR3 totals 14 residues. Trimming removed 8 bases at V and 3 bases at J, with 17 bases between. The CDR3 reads CASGPAAGYYEQYF. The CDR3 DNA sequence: TGTGCCAGCGGGCCGGCGGCGGGATACTACGAGCAGTACTTC.

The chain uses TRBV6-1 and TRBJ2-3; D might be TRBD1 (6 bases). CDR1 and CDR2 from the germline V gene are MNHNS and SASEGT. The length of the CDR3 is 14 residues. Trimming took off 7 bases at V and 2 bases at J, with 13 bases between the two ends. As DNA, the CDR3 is TGTGCCAGCATAAGACAGGTAGACACAGATACGCAGTATTTT. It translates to CASIRQVDTDTQYF.

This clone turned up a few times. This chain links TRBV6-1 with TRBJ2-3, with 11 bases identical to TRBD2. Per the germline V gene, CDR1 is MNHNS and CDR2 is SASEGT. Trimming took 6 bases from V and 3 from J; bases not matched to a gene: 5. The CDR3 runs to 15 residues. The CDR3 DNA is TGTGCCAGCAGGAAAATAGCGGGGGGGACAGATACGCAGTATTTT. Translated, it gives CASRKIAGGTDTQYF.

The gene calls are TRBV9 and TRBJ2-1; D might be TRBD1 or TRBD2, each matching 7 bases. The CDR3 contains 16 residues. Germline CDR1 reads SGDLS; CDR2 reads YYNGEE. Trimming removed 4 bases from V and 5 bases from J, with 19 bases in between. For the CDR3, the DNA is TGTGCCAGCAGCCCCCCAGGGGGGAGGGCCGACAATGAGCAGTTCTTC. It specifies CASSPPGGRADNEQFF.